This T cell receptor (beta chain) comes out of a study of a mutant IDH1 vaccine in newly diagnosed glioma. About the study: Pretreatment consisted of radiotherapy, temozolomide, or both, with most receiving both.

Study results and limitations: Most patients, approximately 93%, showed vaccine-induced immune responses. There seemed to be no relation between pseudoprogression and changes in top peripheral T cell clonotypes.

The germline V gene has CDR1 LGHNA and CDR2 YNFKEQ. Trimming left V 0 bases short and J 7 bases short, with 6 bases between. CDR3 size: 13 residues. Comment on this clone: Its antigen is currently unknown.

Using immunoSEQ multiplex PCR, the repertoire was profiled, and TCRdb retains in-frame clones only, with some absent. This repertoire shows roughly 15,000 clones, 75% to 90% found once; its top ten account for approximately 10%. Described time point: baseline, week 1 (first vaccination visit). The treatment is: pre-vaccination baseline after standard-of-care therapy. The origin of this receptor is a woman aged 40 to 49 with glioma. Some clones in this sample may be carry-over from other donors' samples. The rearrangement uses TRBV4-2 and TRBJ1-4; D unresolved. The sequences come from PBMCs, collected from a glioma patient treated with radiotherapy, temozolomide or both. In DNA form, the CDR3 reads TGTGCCAGCAGCCAAGACGCGACTGAAAAACTGTTTTTT. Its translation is CASSQDATEKLFF.